This entry is about one TCR beta chain. No antigen is known for it. No base-level quality is on record; no much larger clone is a single base apart. The data derive from a study of T cells after posttransplantation cyclophosphamide (dated by TCRdb to 2015 to 2016). Regarding the complete study: The study tracked T cell repertoire reconstitution by TRB sequencing after myeloablative bone marrow transplantation using posttransplantation cyclophosphamide as GVHD prophylaxis. Antigen receptor sequencing was done on samples from some 35 PTCy-treated patients and from approximately 17 related bone marrow donors of those patients. Blood from all 35 or so PTCy patients with 1-year posttransplant specimens was subjected to TRB sequencing. In 3 patients, TRB sequencing was also performed on up to roughly 3 more blood samples taken 2 to 5.2 years after transplant, and in 4 patients, pretransplant blood was also TRB-sequenced. Because TRA and TRB clonality were tightly correlated in 9 or 10 samples, subsequent TCR analyses were focused on TRB only. Public TRB sequences were checked against a database of over 3,600 sequences associated with responses to pathogens, tumor antigens, self-antigens and alloantigens.

Sequences MGHRA (CDR1) and YSYEKL (CDR2) are obtained from the germline V gene. V gives up 3 bases and J gives up 7 bases, and the segment between their germline ends measures 7 bases. The CDR3 contains 12 residues, cysteine and phenylalanine counted. Of all the DNA, just the CDR3 is kept, 36 bases in frame from base 1. TRB sequencing used genomic DNA with the immunoSEQ assay at survey resolution or the hsTCRB kit. Turning to the authors' computational methods: The immunoSEQ software handled the initial read processing, while the LymphoSeq R package was used for the repertoire analyses. Clonality was computed as 1 minus normalized Shannon entropy; Gini coefficient was also calculated for each TRB dataset. Phenotypes of unsorted samples were inferred by mapping TRB sequences from sorted subsets of the recipient or donor onto unsorted samples of the same recipient. TCRdb stores this immuneACCESS table with in-frame sequences only. Part of the clones is absent; in the studies checked, under half of the shortfall reflects unresolved V genes, and no reason is known for the rest. Clone size and V and J calls were adopted from that table, with D and trimming inferred from the DNA. This sample holds roughly 12,000 clones; about 2.1% were observed only once. The ten biggest clones cover roughly 15% of the sample.

Overall study results and their limits: At 1-2 months, donor-recipient similarity was low but rose over the first year, and the later blood repertoires were often dominated by donor CD8+ memory clones. The TRB repertoires of T cells infiltrating skin or the GI tract showed only limited overlap with the TRB repertoires found in blood. Across approximately 41 patients, TRB clonality was highly associated with recipient CMV seropositivity and CMV reactivation, and PTCy diversity was similar to diversity in CNI/methotrexate controls.

Sample treatment or condition, as interpreted from the label and publication: high-dose cyclophosphamide on days +3 and +4 as single-agent GVHD prophylaxis. Patients in the PTCy group got busulfan and fludarabine conditioning, a marrow graft from a related or unrelated donor, and cyclophosphamide on days +3 and +4. PTCy-treated patients were drawn from a prospective multi-institutional clinical trial. Mononuclear cells from peripheral blood and bone marrow were separated by Ficoll-Hypaque density centrifugation and then cryopreserved. The specimen comprised PBMCs, sampled after allogeneic stem cell transplant with posttransplant cyclophosphamide. This clonotype originated in a male patient between 25 and 40 years old who received an allogeneic stem cell transplant from a related donor, was CMV-positive, and had no GVHD. After a transplant, the donor of the graft may account for some T cells. The chain uses TRBV4-1 and TRBJ1-5; the D segment cannot be called with confidence. The CDR3 protein: CASSHLNQPQHF. In nucleotides, the sequence is TGCGCCAGCAGCCACCTAAACCAGCCCCAGCATTTT.